This T cell receptor (beta chain) originates from a study of cytotoxic CD8 clonotypes in ibrutinib-treated CLL. Study-level background: After median 68 months, about 14 stayed in remission, approximately twelve progressed; responses roughly 24 partial, 2 complete.

The germline V and J ends were trimmed by 7 bases and 3 bases, with 16 bases remaining between them. CDR1 is SGHDN and CDR2 is FVKESK in the germline V gene. This CDR3 has 14 amino acids. Generated by immunoSEQ multiplex PCR, the TCRdb table keeps only in-frame clones and is missing some. This repertoire shows about 200,000 clones, roughly 73% found once; its top ten account for approximately 10%. Study observations and caveats: Contraction or stability on treatment was seen for public clonotypes, which were uncommon.

This clone was observed a handful of times. Its antigen is not identified. The chain recombines TRBV14 with TRBJ2-7; D possibly matches TRBD1 or TRBD2 (5 bases each). The sequenced sample was PBMCs, obtained after 12 months of ibrutinib treatment. The TCR comes from a human donor with chronic lymphocytic leukemia. This CDR3 is CASMGTGRGYEQYF. In DNA form, the CDR3 reads TGTGCCAGCATGGGGACGGGACGGGGCTACGAGCAGTACTTC.